A single sample gave rise to the 9 T cell receptor beta chains below, sequenced in a study of tumor-infiltrating lymphocytes in primary liver carcinoma. Total RNA and DNA came together from around 20-30 mg of bulk tissue without cell sorting. Using a constant-region primer together with ProtoScript II reverse transcriptase, TCR beta cDNA was made from approximately 0.55 ug of total RNA. Slightly modified ARM-PCR served as the procedure for the TCR beta libraries. These libraries came from three rounds of nested multiplex PCR. Primers for the first two PCR rounds were TRBV1-TRBV30 forward primers and a C-beta reverse primer (roughly 9 cycles per round). TCRdb used MiXCR to reprocess the multiplex PCR reads, holding one entry per CDR3 protein. The sample includes around 70,000 distinct CDR3 sequences, over 60% of them seen just once. The specimen sequenced was liver tumor tissue from sampling region 4. Subset specified: tumor region T4, right-lateral pole. The receptors were gathered from a man in his forties with primary liver carcinoma and hepatitis B virus infection.

About this clonotype: A junction boundary mismatches the germline segment, possibly from a read error. The genes are TRBV11-2 and TRBJ2-3; D gene ambiguous. The CDR3 loop spans 12 amino acids. Germline CDR1 is SGHAT and CDR2 is FQNNGV. CDR3 sequence: CTSSLGCDTRYF. CDR3 sequence (DNA): TGTACCAGCAGCCTCGGATGTGATACGCGGTATTTT.

This clonotype was found many times. This may be a read error: a much more frequent sequence differs by one nucleotide. The chain recombines TRBV30 with TRBJ1-5; D remains unclear. Trimming removed 4 bases from V and 1 base from J, with 5 bases in between. This CDR3 spans 12 amino acids. CDR1 is GTSNPN and CDR2 is SVGIG in the germline V gene (reference sequence). DNA of the CDR3: TGTGCCTGGAAGGAAAGCAATCAGCCCCAGCATTTT. Its translation is CAWKESNQPQHF. The variable domain in full, with the rest retrieved from reference TRBV30 and TRBJ1-5, is SQTIHQWPATLVQPVGSPLSLECTVEGTSNPNLYWYRQAAGRGLQLLFYSVGIGQISSEVPQNLSASRPQDRQFILSSKKLLLSDSGFYLCAWKESNQPQHFGDGTRLSIL.

This chain joins TRBV5-1 and TRBJ2-5; unclear D gene. V was pared by 0 bases and J by 13 bases, with 22 bases between. The CDR3 consists of 15 residues. Germline loops: CDR1 SGHRS, CDR2 YFSETQ. CDR3 DNA: TGCGCCAGCAGCTTGGATGGAGAGTACCAAGAGATCCGGTACTTC. This codes for CASSLDGEYQEIRYF.

Details on this clonotype: The junction shows a germline mismatch at one end, possibly a read error. CDR3 protein: CASGLSIGPAGGGYEQYF. DNA of the CDR3: TGTGCCAGCGGCTTATCCATTGGACCAGCGGGAGGGGGGTACGAGCAGTACTTC. The chain is built from TRBV11-2 and TRBJ2-7; 10 nucleotides match TRBD2. The CDR3 runs 18 residues. Germline V lookup: CDR1 SGHAT, CDR2 FQNNGV.

With regard to this clonotype: The junction and the germline gene differ at one end; a read error may be behind it. V usage is TRBV6-5 and J usage is TRBJ2-3, with 10 positions matching TRBD2. Germline V gives CDR1 MNHEY, CDR2 SVGAGI. This CDR3 is built from 16 residues. The CDR3 reads CASGYHSGGGSDTQYF. The CDR3 DNA reads TGTGCCAGCGGTTATCACAGCGGGGGGGGGTCGGATACGCAGTATTTT.

Of note for this clonotype: A much larger clone differs by one base, so this may be a read error. The conserved phenylalanine or tryptophan is not found at the CDR3 terminus, so this likely reflects a read error. This chain joins TRBV6-6 and TRBJ2-1; D is ambiguous. Germline V lookup: CDR1 MNHNY, CDR2 SVGAGI (reference sequence). Trimming left V 5 bases short and J 2 bases short, with 10 bases between. CDR3 length: 14 amino acids. The CDR3, as DNA: TGTGCCAGCAGTACGGGCGCCCCCTACAATGAGCAGTTCTTA. Its translation is CASSTGAPYNEQFL.

V usage is TRBV30 and J usage is TRBJ1-1; TRBD1 is a possible D gene (5 bases). V lost 0 bases and J lost 1, with 24 bases in between. The CDR3 length is 19 residues. Germline CDR1 and CDR2: GTSNPN and SVGIG (reference sequence). CDR3: CAWSVIVWGVRRRNTEAFF. CDR3 sequence (DNA): TGTGCCTGGAGTGTAATAGTTTGGGGGGTACGTCGTAGGAACACTGAAGCTTTCTTT. The variable domain in full, with the rest retrieved from reference TRBV30 and TRBJ1-1, is SQTIHQWPATLVQPVGSPLSLECTVEGTSNPNLYWYRQAAGRGLQLLFYSVGIGQISSEVPQNLSASRPQDRQFILSSKKLLLSDSGFYLCAWSVIVWGVRRRNTEAFFGQGTRLTVV.

The V call is TRBV11-2, the J call TRBJ2-1, with a tentative D call TRBD2 (5 bases). Per germline, CDR1 SGHAT and CDR2 FQNNGV. CDR3 length equals 14 residues. V dropped 5 bases and J dropped 7 bases, with 15 bases sitting between them. CDR3 bases: TGTGCCAGCAGCCCTGCGGGCCCTGGGAATGAGCAGTTCTTC. This gives the protein CASSPAGPGNEQFF.

A remark on this clonotype: One junction end disagrees with the germline gene, perhaps due to a read error. This chain's CDR3 is CAISEGSGELVF. The CDR3 nucleotides read TGTGCCATCAGTGAGGGTTCCGGGGAGCTGGTCTTT. The chain joins TRBV10-3 to TRBJ2-2; D perhaps matches TRBD2 (5 bases). Germline values: CDR1 ENHRY, CDR2 SYGVKD. The CDR3 spans 12 residues.